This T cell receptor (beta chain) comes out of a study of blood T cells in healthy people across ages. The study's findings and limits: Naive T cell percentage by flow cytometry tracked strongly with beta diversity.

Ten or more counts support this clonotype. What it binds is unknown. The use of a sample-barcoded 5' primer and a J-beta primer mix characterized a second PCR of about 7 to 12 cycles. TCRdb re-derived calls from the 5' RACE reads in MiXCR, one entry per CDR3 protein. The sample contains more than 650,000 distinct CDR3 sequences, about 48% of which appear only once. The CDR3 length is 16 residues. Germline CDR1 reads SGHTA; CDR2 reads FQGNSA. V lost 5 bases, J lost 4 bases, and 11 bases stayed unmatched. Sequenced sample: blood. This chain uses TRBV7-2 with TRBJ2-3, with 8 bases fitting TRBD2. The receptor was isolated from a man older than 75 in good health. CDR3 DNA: TGTGCCAGCAGCCCGGTGGGACTAGTTTTCGCAGATACGCAGTATTTT. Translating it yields CASSPVGLVFADTQYF. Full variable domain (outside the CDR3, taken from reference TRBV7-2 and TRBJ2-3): GAGVSQSPSNKVTEKGKDVELRCDPISGHTALYWYRQSLGQGLEFLIYFQGNSAPDKSGLPSDRFSAERTGGSVSTLTIQRTQQEDSAVYLCASSPVGLVFADTQYFGPGTRLTVL.